Listed below are T cell receptor beta chains from one sample, sequenced in a study of response to subunit inactivated influenza vaccine. TCRdb redid the calling of the RT-PCR reads with MiXCR, one entry per CDR3 protein. The sample lists approximately 520,000 distinct CDR3 sequences; approximately 17% were seen once. The source material was CD4+ T cells sorted from PBMCs, sampled roughly 24 months after vaccination. Every receptor here comes from a man in his fifties or sixties who received an inactivated influenza vaccine. Both conserved end residues are part of each CDR3. Each record gives: clone size, D gene, V gene, J gene, CDR3 DNA, CDR3 protein. The D gene is left open where the match is weak. Some rows mark clone size as missing; the rest say once, few, many or name a class of expanded clone.

size: few; D: -; V: TRBV10-3; J: TRBJ2-7; DNA: TGTGCCATCGGTGAGGGCTACGAGCAGTACTTC; CDR3: CAIGEGYEQYF
size: few; D: -; V: TRBV7-2; J: TRBJ2-1; DNA: TGTGCCAGCAGCTTAGCGTCTCTATCGACCTACAATGAGCAGTTCTTC; CDR3: CASSLASLSTYNEQFF
size: many; D: TRBD2; V: TRBV12-3/TRBV12-4; J: TRBJ2-3; DNA: TGTGCCAGCAGTTCAAACCGACTAGCGGGGTTTGCAGGCACAGATACGCAGTATTTT; CDR3: CASSSNRLAGFAGTDTQYF
size: many; D: TRBD1; V: TRBV12-3/TRBV12-4; J: TRBJ1-2; DNA: TGTGCCAGCAGTCCATCCGGGGGGACAGCACCATATGGCTACACCTTC; CDR3: CASSPSGGTAPYGYTF
size: few; D: TRBD1; V: TRBV6-1; J: TRBJ2-7; DNA: TGTGCCAGCAGGGCCGGGACAGAGAGCTCCTACGAGCAGTACTTC; CDR3: CASRAGTESSYEQYF
size: -; D: TRBD2; V: TRBV5-5; J: TRBJ2-5; DNA: TGTGCCAGCAGCTTGGTTGGTAGCGGGGGTGGGGAGACCCAGTACTTC; CDR3: CASSLVGSGGGETQYF
size: -; D: -; V: TRBV29-1; J: TRBJ2-1; DNA: TGCAGCGTTTATAACAGGGCAGGTTTGTTCTTC; CDR3: CSVYNRAGLFF
size: many; D: -; V: TRBV7-9; J: TRBJ1-5; DNA: TGTGCCAGCAGCTCCGGGGGCTGGGGTTATCAGCCCCAGCATTTT; CDR3: CASSSGGWGYQPQHF
size: few; D: TRBD1; V: TRBV7-9; J: TRBJ2-3; DNA: TGTGCCAGCAGCGCCCGGACAGGGAAGTACACAGATACGCAGTATTTT; CDR3: CASSARTGKYTDTQYF
size: -; D: TRBD2; V: TRBV6-2/TRBV6-3; J: TRBJ2-7; DNA: TGTGCCAGCAGCCAGCGGGGTATGTACGAGCAGTACTTC; CDR3: CASSQRGMYEQYF